This entry concerns a single T cell receptor (beta chain). This sample was included in a study of blood T cell repertoires in COVID-19. Study-level information: Acute and convalescent COVID-19 specimens originated in the United States, Italy and Spain.

Produced via immunoSEQ multiplex PCR; TCRdb's table is partial and in-frame only. The data show approximately 92,000 clones, with around nine tenths seen just once and roughly 18% held by the top ten. The sample was peripheral blood. The TCR sequence derives from an older woman with COVID-19, enrolled during active disease.

In nucleotides, the CDR3 is TGTGCCAGCAGCGTAGAGGGGAATTCACCCCTCCACTTT. Translation gives CASSVEGNSPLHF. The gene calls are TRBV9 and TRBJ1-6, with a tentative D call TRBD1 (5 bases). This CDR3 has 13 amino acids. The germline gives CDR1 SGDLS, CDR2 YYNGEE. The ends were cut back, 0 bases at V and 7 bases at J, with 5 bases in the middle.